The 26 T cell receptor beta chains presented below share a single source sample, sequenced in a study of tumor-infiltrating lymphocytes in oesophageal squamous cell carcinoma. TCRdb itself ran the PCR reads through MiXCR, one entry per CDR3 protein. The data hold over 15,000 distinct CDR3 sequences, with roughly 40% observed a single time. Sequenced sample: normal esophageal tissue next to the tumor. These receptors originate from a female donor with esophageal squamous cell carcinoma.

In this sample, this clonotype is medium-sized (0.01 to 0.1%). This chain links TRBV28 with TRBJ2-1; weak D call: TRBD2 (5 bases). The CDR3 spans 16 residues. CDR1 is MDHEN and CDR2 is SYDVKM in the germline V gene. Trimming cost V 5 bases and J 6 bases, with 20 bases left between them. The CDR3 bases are TGTGCCAGCAGTCCGTCCGGCGGTAGCGCGAGCAATGAGCAGTTCTTC. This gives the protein CASSPSGGSASNEQFF.

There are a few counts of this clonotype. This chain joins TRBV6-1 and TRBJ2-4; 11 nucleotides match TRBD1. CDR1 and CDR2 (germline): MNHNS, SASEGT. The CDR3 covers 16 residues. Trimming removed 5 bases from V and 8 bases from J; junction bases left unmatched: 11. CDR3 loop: CASSYQGQGAQYIQYF. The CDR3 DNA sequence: TGTGCCAGCAGTTACCAAGGACAGGGGGCTCAGTACATTCAGTACTTC.

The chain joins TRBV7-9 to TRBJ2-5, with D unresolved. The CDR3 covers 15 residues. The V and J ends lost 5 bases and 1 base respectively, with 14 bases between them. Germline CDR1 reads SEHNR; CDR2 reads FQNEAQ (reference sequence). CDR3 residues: CASSPDGYFQETQYF. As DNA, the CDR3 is TGTGCCAGCAGCCCAGACGGGTACTTCCAAGAGACCCAGTACTTC.

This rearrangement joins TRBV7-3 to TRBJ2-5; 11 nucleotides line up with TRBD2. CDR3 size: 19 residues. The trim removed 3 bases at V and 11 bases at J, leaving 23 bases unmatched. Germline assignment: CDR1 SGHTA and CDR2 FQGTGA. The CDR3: CASSFLAGGPLSSYNEQYF. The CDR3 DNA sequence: TGTGCCAGCAGCTTCTTAGCGGGAGGGCCGTTGAGCTCCTACAATGAGCAGTACTTC. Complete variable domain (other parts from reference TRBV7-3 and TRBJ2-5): GAGVSQTPSNKVTEKGKYVELRCDPISGHTALYWYRQSLGQGPEFLIYFQGTGAADDSGLPNDRFFAVRPEGSVSTLKIQRTERGDSAVYLCASSFLAGGPLSSYNEQYFGPGTRLLVL.

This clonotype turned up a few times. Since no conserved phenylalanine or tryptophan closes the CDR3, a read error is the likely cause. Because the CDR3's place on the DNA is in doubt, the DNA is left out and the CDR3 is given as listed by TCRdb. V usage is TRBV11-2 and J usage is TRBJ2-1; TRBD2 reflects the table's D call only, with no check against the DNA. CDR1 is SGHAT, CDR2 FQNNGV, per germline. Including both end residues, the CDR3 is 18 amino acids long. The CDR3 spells CASSLGFASGSYEQYFGS.

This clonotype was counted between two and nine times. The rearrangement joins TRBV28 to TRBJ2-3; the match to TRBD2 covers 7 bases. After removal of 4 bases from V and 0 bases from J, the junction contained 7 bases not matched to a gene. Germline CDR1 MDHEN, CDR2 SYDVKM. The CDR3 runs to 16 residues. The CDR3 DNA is TGTGCCAGCAGTTGGACTAGGGGCTCTAGCACAGATACGCAGTATTTT. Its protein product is CASSWTRGSSTDTQYF. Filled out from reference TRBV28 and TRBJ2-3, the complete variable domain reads DVKVTQSSRYLVKRTGEKVFLECVQDMDHENMFWYRQDPGLGLRLIYFSYDVKMKEKGDIPEGYSVSREKKERFSLILESASTNQTSMYLCASSWTRGSSTDTQYFGPGTRLTVL.

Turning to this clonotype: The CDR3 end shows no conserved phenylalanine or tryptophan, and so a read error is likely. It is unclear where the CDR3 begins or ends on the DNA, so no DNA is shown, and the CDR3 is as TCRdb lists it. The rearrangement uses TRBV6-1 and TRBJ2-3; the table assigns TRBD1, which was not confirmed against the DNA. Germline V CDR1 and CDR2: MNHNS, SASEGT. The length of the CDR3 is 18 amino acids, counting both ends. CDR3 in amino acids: CASSEPGQGAYNEQFFGP.

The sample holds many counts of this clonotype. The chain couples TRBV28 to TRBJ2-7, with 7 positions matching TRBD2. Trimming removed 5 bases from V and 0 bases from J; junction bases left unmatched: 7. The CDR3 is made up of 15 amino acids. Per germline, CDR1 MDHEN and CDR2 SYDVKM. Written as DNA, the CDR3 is TGTGCCAGCAGTGTACCAGGACTAGTCTCCTACGAGCAGTACTTC. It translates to CASSVPGLVSYEQYF.

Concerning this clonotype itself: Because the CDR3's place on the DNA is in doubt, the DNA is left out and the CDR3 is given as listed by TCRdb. The CDR3 reads CASSLGTDRNIQYFGAGELFF. The rearrangement joins TRBV7-2 to TRBJ1-4; TRBD1, the table's D call, lacks a check against the DNA. Ends included, the CDR3 has 21 residues. The germline V gene has CDR1 SGHTA and CDR2 FQGNSA.

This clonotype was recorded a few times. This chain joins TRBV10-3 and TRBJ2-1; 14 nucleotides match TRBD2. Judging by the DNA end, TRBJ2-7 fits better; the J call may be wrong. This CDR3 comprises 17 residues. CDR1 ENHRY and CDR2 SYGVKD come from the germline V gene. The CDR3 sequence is CAIRPGLAGALDNEQYF. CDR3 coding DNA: TGTGCCATCAGACCGGGACTAGCGGGAGCCCTTGACAATGAGCAGTACTTC.

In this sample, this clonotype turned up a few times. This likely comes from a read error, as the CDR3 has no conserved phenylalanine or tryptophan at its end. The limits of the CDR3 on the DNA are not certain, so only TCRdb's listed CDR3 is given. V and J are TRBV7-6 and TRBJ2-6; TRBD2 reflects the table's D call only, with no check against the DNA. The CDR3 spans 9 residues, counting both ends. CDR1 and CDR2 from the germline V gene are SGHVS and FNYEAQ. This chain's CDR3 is CASSQGIGT.

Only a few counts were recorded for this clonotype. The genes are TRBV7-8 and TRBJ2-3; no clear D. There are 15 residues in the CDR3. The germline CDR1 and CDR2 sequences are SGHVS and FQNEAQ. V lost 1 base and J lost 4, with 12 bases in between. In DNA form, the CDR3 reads TGTGCCAGCAGCTTAGTGGGGATATGGGCAGATACGCAGTATTTT. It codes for CASSLVGIWADTQYF.

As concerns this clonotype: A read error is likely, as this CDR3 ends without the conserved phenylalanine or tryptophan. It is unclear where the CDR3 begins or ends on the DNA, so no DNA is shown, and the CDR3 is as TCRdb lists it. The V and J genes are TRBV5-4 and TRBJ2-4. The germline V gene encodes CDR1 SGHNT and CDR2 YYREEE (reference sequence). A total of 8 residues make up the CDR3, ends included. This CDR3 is CASSLDQP.

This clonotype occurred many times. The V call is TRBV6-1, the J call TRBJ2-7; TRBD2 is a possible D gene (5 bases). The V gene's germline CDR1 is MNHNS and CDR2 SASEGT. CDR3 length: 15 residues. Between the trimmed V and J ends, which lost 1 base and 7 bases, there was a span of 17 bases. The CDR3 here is CASSEVREQNNEQYF. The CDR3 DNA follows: TGTGCCAGCAGTGAAGTGAGGGAGCAGAACAATGAGCAGTACTTC.

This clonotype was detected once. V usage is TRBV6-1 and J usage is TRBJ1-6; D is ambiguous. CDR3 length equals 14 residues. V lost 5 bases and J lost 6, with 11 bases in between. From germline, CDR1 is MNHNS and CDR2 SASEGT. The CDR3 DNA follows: TGTGCCAGCAGTTTCGGAGGGTCTAATTCACCCCTCCACTTT. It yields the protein CASSFGGSNSPLHF.

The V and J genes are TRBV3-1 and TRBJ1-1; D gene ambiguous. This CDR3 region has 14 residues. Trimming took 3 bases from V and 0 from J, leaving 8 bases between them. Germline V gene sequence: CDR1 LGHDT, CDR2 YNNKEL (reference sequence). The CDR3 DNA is TGTGCCAGCAGCCAGCGGGGTTTGAACACTGAAGCTTTCTTT. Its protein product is CASSQRGLNTEAFF.

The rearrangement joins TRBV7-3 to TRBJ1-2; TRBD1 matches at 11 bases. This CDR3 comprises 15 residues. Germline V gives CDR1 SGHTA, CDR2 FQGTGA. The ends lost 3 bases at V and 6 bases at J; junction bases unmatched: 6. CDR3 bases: TGTGCCAGCAGCTTGTTAGGGACAGGGGGTAATGGCTACACCTTC. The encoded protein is CASSLLGTGGNGYTF. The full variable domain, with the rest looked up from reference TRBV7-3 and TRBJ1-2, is GAGVSQTPSNKVTEKGKYVELRCDPISGHTALYWYRQSLGQGPEFLIYFQGTGAADDSGLPNDRFFAVRPEGSVSTLKIQRTERGDSAVYLCASSLLGTGGNGYTFGSGTRLTVV.

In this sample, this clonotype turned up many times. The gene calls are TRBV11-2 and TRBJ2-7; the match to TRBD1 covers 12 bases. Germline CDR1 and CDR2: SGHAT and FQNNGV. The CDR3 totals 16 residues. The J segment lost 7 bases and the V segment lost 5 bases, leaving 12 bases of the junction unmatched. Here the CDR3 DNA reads TGTGCCAGCAGCCCTAGGGGGACAGGGGGCGGGGGGGAGCAGTACTTC. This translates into CASSPRGTGGGGEQYF.

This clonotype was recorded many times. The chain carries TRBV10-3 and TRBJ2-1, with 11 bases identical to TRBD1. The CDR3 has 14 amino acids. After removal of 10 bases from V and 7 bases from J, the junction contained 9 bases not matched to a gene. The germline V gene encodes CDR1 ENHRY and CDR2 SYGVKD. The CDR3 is CATGTGTGGNEQFF. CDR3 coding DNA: TGTGCCACCGGAACCGGGACAGGGGGTAATGAGCAGTTCTTC.

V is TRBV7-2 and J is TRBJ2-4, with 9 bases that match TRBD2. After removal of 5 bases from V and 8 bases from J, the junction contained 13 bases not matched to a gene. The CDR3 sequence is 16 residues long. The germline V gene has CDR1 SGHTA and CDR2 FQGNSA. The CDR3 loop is CASSLQGGRAADIQYF. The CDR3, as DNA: TGTGCCAGCAGCCTCCAGGGCGGGAGGGCGGCGGACATTCAGTACTTC.

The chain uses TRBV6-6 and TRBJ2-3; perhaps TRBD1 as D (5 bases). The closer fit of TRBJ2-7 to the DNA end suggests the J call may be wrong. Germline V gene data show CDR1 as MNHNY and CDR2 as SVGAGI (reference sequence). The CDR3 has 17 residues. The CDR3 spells CASSSDHPDMIKGEQYF. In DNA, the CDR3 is TGTGCCAGCAGTTCCGACCATCCGGACATGATAAAGGGCGAGCAGTACTTC.

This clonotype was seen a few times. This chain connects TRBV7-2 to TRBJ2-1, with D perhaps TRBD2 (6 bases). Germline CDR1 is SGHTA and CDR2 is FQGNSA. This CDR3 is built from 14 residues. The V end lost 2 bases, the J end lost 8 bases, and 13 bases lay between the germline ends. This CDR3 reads CASSLNRGGDEQFF. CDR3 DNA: TGTGCCAGCAGCTTAAACCGCGGCGGGGATGAGCAGTTCTTC.

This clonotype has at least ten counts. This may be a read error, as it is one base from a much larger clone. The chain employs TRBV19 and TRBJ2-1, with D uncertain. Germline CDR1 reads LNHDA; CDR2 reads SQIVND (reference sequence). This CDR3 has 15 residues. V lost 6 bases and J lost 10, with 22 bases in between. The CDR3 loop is CASRDLRTAYYEQFF. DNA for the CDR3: TGTGCCAGTAGAGACCTAAGGACGGCCTACTACGAGCAGTTCTTC.

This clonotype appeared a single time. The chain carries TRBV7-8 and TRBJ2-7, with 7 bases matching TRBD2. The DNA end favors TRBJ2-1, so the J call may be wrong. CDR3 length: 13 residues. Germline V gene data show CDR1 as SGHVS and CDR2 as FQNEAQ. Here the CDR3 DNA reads TGTGCCAGCAGCCCGGGACTACCATATGAGCAGTTCTTC. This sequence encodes CASSPGLPYEQFF.

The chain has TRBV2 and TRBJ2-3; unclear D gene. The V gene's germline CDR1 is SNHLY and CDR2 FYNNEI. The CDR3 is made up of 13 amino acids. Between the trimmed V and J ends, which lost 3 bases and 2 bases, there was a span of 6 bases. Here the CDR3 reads CASSDRTTDTQYF. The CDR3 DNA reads TGTGCCAGCAGTGATCGAACCACAGATACGCAGTATTTT.

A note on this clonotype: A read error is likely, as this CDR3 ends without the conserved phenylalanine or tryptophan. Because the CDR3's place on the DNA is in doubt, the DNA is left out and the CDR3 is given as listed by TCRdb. The CDR3 sequence is CASSFPRAMATPSVR. This chain connects TRBV11-3 to TRBJ1-1. The CDR3 is 15 amino acids in total, end residues counted. Germline values: CDR1 SGHNT, CDR2 YENEEA.